Here is one T cell receptor beta chain with its context. Germline loops: CDR1 DFQATT, CDR2 SNEGSKA (reference sequence). The CDR3 sequence is 15 residues long. TCRdb reprocessed the 5' RACE reads; each CDR3 protein has one entry and no DNA is given. The sample totals 200,000 to 300,000 distinct CDR3 sequences. This sample is drawn from a study of T cells expressing NK-cell markers. This rearrangement joins TRBV20-1 to TRBJ1-6; TCRdb's D call of TRBD1 is untestable without DNA. Sequencing was carried out using blood T cells: a sorted CD56 or NKG2C T cell subset, CD4+ or CD8+ T cells, or bulk PBMC T cells (not recorded which). The receptor's source is a woman between 18 and 70 years old in good health. This chain's CDR3 is CSARVDGRGSSPLHF.